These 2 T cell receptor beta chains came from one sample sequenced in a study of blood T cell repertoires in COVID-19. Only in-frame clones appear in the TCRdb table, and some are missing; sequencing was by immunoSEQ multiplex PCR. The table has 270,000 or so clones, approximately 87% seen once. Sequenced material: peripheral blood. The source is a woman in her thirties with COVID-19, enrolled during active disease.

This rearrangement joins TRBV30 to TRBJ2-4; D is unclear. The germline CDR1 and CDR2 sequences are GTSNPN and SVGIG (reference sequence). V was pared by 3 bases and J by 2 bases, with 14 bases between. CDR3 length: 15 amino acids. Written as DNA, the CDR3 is TGTGCCTGGAGCTTTGAGCGTTGGCCCAAAAACATTCAGTACTTC. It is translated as CAWSFERWPKNIQYF.

The CDR3 spells CASSPGQLYEQYF. For the CDR3, the DNA is TGCGCCAGCAGCCCGGGACAATTATACGAGCAGTACTTC. The genes are TRBV5-1 and TRBJ2-7; possibly TRBD1 for D (6 bases). CDR1 is SGHRS and CDR2 is YFSETQ in the germline V gene. The CDR3 contains 13 residues. V was trimmed by 4 bases and J by 4 bases, leaving 12 bases between them.